A selection of T cell receptor beta chains follows, all from one sample in a study of control samples from healthy donors and cancer patients. The assay was immunoSEQ multiplex PCR, and TCRdb's table has in-frame clones only and misses some. Here the sample spans around 70,000 clones, more than 80% being singletons. The sequencing sample was made of blood. These receptors originate from a man in his 60s in good health. Both conserved end residues are part of each CDR3. Fields, in order: J gene, V gene, clone size, D gene, CDR3 DNA, CDR3 protein. A D gene is named only where the DNA matches it firmly. Rows give clone size only sometimes, using once, few, many, or a class for an expanded clone.

TRBJ1-4 TRBV6-5 - TRBD1 TGTGCCAGCAGTAACGGACAGGGCGGCGAAAAACTGTTTTTT CASSNGQGGEKLFF
TRBJ1-5 TRBV11-2 - - TGTGCCAGCAGCGCAAGGGGATCAGGGGATCAGCCCCAGCATTTT CASSARGSGDQPQHF
TRBJ2-1 TRBV30 - TRBD2 TGTGCCTGGAGAGGGCGGGAGATTCATGAGCAGTTCTTC CAWRGREIHEQFF
TRBJ1-2 TRBV12-3/TRBV12-4 - - TGTGCCAGCAGTTTAGGGGGGTCTCGCGGCTACACCTTC CASSLGGSRGYTF
TRBJ2-7 TRBV28 - TRBD2 TGTGCCAGCAGCAGACTAGCGGTCCCCTACGAGCAGTACTTC CASSRLAVPYEQYF
TRBJ2-3 TRBV6-5 once - TGTGCCAGCAAGAGGGACAGCACAGATACGCAGTATTTT CASKRDSTDTQYF
TRBJ2-1 TRBV4-2 once - TGTGCCAGCAGCCCCTTAGGGGAGGGGGCCCAGTTCTTC CASSPLGEGAQFF
TRBJ2-3 TRBV3-1/TRBV3-2 - - TGTGCCAGCAGCCAGTACACAGATACGCAGTATTTT CASSQYTDTQYF
TRBJ2-1 TRBV3-1/TRBV3-2 - - TGTGCCAGCAGCCCTATACGGACAGACTCCTACAATGAGCAGTTCTTC CASSPIRTDSYNEQFF
TRBJ1-2 TRBV11-2 - - TGTGCCAGCAGCTCCTTGTCTAACTATGGCTACACCTTC CASSSLSNYGYTF
TRBJ2-5 TRBV28 - TRBD1 TGTGCCAGCAGTTTGGGGTCAGGGGGCCAAGAGACCCAGTACTTC CASSLGSGGQETQYF
TRBJ2-2 TRBV10-2 - - TGCGCCAGCAGTGCTCAGGTCAACACCGGGGAGCTGTTTTTT CASSAQVNTGELFF
TRBJ2-5 TRBV18 once TRBD2 TGTGCCAGCTCACCGGGACTAGCGCAAGAGACCCAGTACTTC CASSPGLAQETQYF
TRBJ1-1 TRBV6-5 - - TGTGCCAGCAGGTTCAGGGTAGACACTGAAGCTTTCTTT CASRFRVDTEAFF
TRBJ2-2 TRBV7-9 - TRBD2 TGTGCCACAACCCTAGCGGGAGGAACCGGGGAGCTGTTTTTT CATTLAGGTGELFF
TRBJ2-6 TRBV6-6 many TRBD2 TGTGCCAGCAGTCTTGGGCGGGGGTCCCCTGGGGCCAACGTCCTGACTTTC CASSLGRGSPGANVLTF
TRBJ2-1 TRBV20-1 few - TGCAGTGCAGCCGGGGATGAGCAGTTCTTC CSAAGDEQFF
TRBJ1-5 TRBV6-6 - - TGTGCCAGCAGTCCTTCCGACAGGTCCCAGCCCCAGCATTTT CASSPSDRSQPQHF
TRBJ2-5 TRBV6-5 - TRBD1 TGTGCCAGCAGAGCCGGGACAGGGGGGACCCAGTACTTC CASRAGTGGTQYF
TRBJ1-6 TRBV19 - - TGTGCCAGTAGGGAGGGTAATTCACCCCTCCACTTT CASREGNSPLHF
TRBJ1-2 TRBV27 - - TGTGCCAGCAGTCCCCGACCGTTCTATGGCTACACCTTC CASSPRPFYGYTF
TRBJ1-1 TRBV6-6 once TRBD1 TGTGCCAGCAGCCCTGGACAGGGCGCGGGTTTCTTT CASSPGQGAGFF
TRBJ1-6 TRBV7-2 - - TGTGCCAGCAGCCGAGAACAGAATTCACCCCTCCACTTT CASSREQNSPLHF
TRBJ2-7 TRBV30 once - TGTGCCTTCCGGGACAAAGCGGGGGAGCAGTACTTC CAFRDKAGEQYF
TRBJ1-4 TRBV19 - - TGTGCCAGTAGTAGGAGGCGCGTCGGGGATGGTCTTTATGAAAAACTGTTTTTT CASSRRRVGDGLYEKLFF
TRBJ2-2 TRBV29-1 - - TGCAGCGCCCAGGTATCTGGGGGCACCGGGGAGCTGTTTTTT CSAQVSGGTGELFF
TRBJ2-5 TRBV15 - - TGTGCCACCAGCAGGGGTCAACTAGAGTACCAAGAGACCCAGTACTTC CATSRGQLEYQETQYF
TRBJ1-2 TRBV6-1 once TRBD1 TGTGCCAGCAGCGAAGACAGGGTTAGTACGCGAGGCTACACCTTC CASSEDRVSTRGYTF
TRBJ2-2 TRBV6-6 once - TGTGCCACTTATCTCGGAGGGGCCCTGGCCGGGGAGCTGTTTTTT CATYLGGALAGELFF
TRBJ2-1 TRBV7-9 once TRBD2 TGTGCCAGCAGCTTTAGGGAGGGCAATTTAAATGAGCAGTTCTTC CASSFREGNLNEQFF
TRBJ1-4 TRBV4-3 many - TGCGCCAGCAGCCAAGGGGAGTGGACAGTTGAAAAACTGTTTTTT CASSQGEWTVEKLFF
TRBJ1-5 TRBV28 once - TGTGCCAGCACCACCGGGGGGCGACAGCCCCAGCATTTT CASTTGGRQPQHF
TRBJ2-7 TRBV6-6 - - TGTGCCAGCAGTTACAGGACGGTAACCTACGAGCAGTACTTC CASSYRTVTYEQYF
TRBJ2-4 TRBV5-1 - - TGCGCCAGCAGCTTGGCCGGGAGCATTCAGTACTTC CASSLAGSIQYF
TRBJ2-7 TRBV6-6 - TRBD2 TGTGCCAGCAGTACTCAGACTAGCGGATACCACGAGCAGTACTTC CASSTQTSGYHEQYF
TRBJ2-1 TRBV5-6 - TRBD2 TGTGCCAGCAGCGTGGCGGGAGGGCCTTACAATGAGCAGTTCTTC CASSVAGGPYNEQFF
TRBJ1-1 TRBV7-3 - - TGTGCCAGCAGCTTAACGGGGTTGAACACTGAAGCTTTCTTT CASSLTGLNTEAFF
TRBJ2-7 TRBV28 - TRBD1 TGTGCCAGCAGTCCCGACAGGGTAGACGAGCAGTACTTC CASSPDRVDEQYF
TRBJ1-5 TRBV10-2 few - TGCGCCAGCAGTGAGTCGTTCGCCAGCGGGCCCCAGCATTTT CASSESFASGPQHF
TRBJ1-2 TRBV19 - - TGTGCCAGTAGTAGCTTGGGGAGCTATGGCTACACCTTC CASSSLGSYGYTF
TRBJ2-3 TRBV27 once TRBD2 TGTGCCAGCAGGTCTTTCGCGGGAGCGGGCACAGATACGCAGTATTTT CASRSFAGAGTDTQYF
TRBJ2-2 TRBV7-9 - TRBD1 TGTGCCAGCAGCGCCCAGGGGGATAGTGCCGGGGAGCTGTTTTTT CASSAQGDSAGELFF
TRBJ2-1 TRBV15 - - TGTGCCACCAGCCCCCGCGTGGCAGGGTTGAATGAGCAGTTCTTC CATSPRVAGLNEQFF